One and the same sample provided the 5 T cell receptor beta chains below, sequenced in a study of T cell changes during pregnancy in multiple sclerosis. Measured with immunoSEQ multiplex PCR; TCRdb has only the in-frame clones, and not every one. This table holds about 120,000 clones, approximately 95% found once. The source material was peripheral blood, sampled before pregnancy. The receptors were gathered from a female donor with multiple sclerosis, enrolled in a pregnancy study.

The J gene is TRBJ1-4, the V gene TRBV5-1; no clear D. The ends were cut back, 2 bases at V and 5 bases at J, with 7 bases in the middle. The length of the CDR3 is 13 residues. The V gene's germline CDR1 is SGHRS and CDR2 YFSETQ. Written as DNA, the CDR3 is TGCGCCAGCAGCTTCGGGGTAAATGAAAAACTGTTTTTT. It translates to CASSFGVNEKLFF. Complete variable domain (other parts from reference TRBV5-1 and TRBJ1-4): KAGVTQTPRYLIKTRGQQVTLSCSPISGHRSVSWYQQTPGQGLQFLFEYFSETQRNKGNFPGRFSGRQFSNSRSEMNVSTLELGDSALYLCASSFGVNEKLFFGSGTQLSVL.

The chain uses TRBV19 and TRBJ2-3; D is undetermined. V gave up 6 bases and J gave up 2 bases, with 12 bases separating them. Germline V gene lookup returns CDR1 LNHDA and CDR2 SQIVND (reference sequence). The length of the CDR3 is 14 residues. The CDR3 region has the DNA TGTGCCAGTAGAACGACATCCTCCACAGATACGCAGTATTTT. Amino acids: CASRTTSSTDTQYF.

V is TRBV6-6 and J is TRBJ2-3; 9 bases are shared with TRBD2. V shed 4 bases and J 3 bases; nucleotides not matched to a gene: 5. Germline V gene data show CDR1 as MNHNY and CDR2 as SVGAGI (reference sequence). The CDR3 spans 15 residues. The CDR3 region is CASSFLAGNTDTQYF. CDR3 nucleotides: TGTGCCAGCAGTTTTCTAGCGGGGAATACAGATACGCAGTATTTT.

Only one count was recorded for this clone. The chain couples TRBV7-2 to TRBJ2-1; 12 bases agree with TRBD2. Germline CDR1 reads SGHTA; CDR2 reads FQGNSA. CDR3 length equals 15 residues. V lost 4 bases and J lost 8; bases outside the gene matches: 6. The CDR3 DNA reads as TGTGCCAGCAGCTATCTAGCGGGAGGGCCTTATGAGCAGTTCTTC. The encoded protein is CASSYLAGGPYEQFF.

The V and J genes are TRBV7-9 and TRBJ1-2, with TRBD1 as a possible D gene (5 bases). The CDR3 consists of 14 residues. CDR1 is SEHNR and CDR2 is FQNEAQ in the germline V gene (reference sequence). V shed 5 bases and J shed 4 bases, with 14 bases lying between them. The DNA of the CDR3 is TGTGCCAGCAGCCGGGGGGAAGGTCTCTATGGCTACACCTTC. Its protein is CASSRGEGLYGYTF. The variable domain in full, completed from reference TRBV7-9 and TRBJ1-2, reads DTGVSQNPRHKITKRGQNVTFRCDPISEHNRLYWYRQTLGQGPEFLTYFQNEAQLEKSRLLSDRFSAERPKGSFSTLEIQRTEQGDSAMYLCASSRGEGLYGYTFGSGTRLTVV.